This T cell receptor (beta chain) was recovered during a study of blood T cell repertoires in COVID-19. This CDR3 has 15 residues. V lost 3 bases, J lost 2 bases, and 7 bases stayed unmatched. Germline V gene sequence: CDR1 SGHNT, CDR2 YENEEA. In the original analysis: Estimation of nucleated cell counts relied on the amplification of reference gene primers. TCRdb's table, derived via immunoSEQ multiplex PCR, lists solely in-frame clones and lacks some. D and trimming were read from the DNA, whereas the V and J calls and clone size are those reported in that table. The sample lists 53,000 or so clones, 90% occurring once. A single count supports this clone.

Sequencing used peripheral blood. The V gene is TRBV11-3, the J gene TRBJ2-7; 7 bases map to TRBD2. This receptor was identified in a middle-aged man with acute or convalescent COVID-19. This chain's CDR3 is CASSFTSGATYEQYF. In DNA, the CDR3 is TGTGCCAGCAGCTTTACCAGCGGGGCAACCTACGAGCAGTACTTC.